The rows below give T cell receptor beta chains drawn from one sample of a study of shared clonotypes between healthy human individuals. Libraries were prepared by immunoSEQ multiplex PCR; TCRdb keeps only in-frame clonotypes and omits some of them. The sample records roughly 1,800,000 clones, about 95% being singletons. The sequenced sample consisted of naive CD8+ T cells sorted from blood. Receptors originate from a man aged 18 to 30 in good health. CDR3s include the opening cysteine and the closing phenylalanine or tryptophan. D genes are given only for firm matches.

d_call: -
v_call: TRBV28
j_call: TRBJ1-5
cdr3_aa: CASNPVGYDNQPQHF

d_call: TRBD1
v_call: TRBV5-4
j_call: TRBJ1-1
cdr3_aa: CASSGQGQGGRNTEAFF

d_call: TRBD2
v_call: TRBV13
j_call: TRBJ2-3
cdr3_aa: CASSFRTSGSEVTDTQYF

d_call: TRBD2
v_call: TRBV9
j_call: TRBJ2-3
cdr3_aa: CASSVAGGDTQYF

d_call: -
v_call: TRBV28
j_call: TRBJ2-6
cdr3_aa: CASSETGANVLTF

d_call: -
v_call: TRBV11-2
j_call: TRBJ2-1
cdr3_aa: CASSLSAGAAGNEQFF

d_call: TRBD2
v_call: TRBV15
j_call: TRBJ2-3
cdr3_aa: CATSRDLGLAGEEADTQYF

d_call: -
v_call: TRBV13
j_call: TRBJ2-1
cdr3_aa: CASSSRDHLGNNEQFF

d_call: TRBD2
v_call: TRBV7-9
j_call: TRBJ2-1
cdr3_aa: CASSFGLADYNEQFF

d_call: -
v_call: TRBV5-1
j_call: TRBJ2-3
cdr3_aa: CASSLWGEDTQYF

d_call: -
v_call: TRBV2
j_call: TRBJ1-6
cdr3_aa: CASSDRDSLSSYNSPLHF

d_call: -
v_call: TRBV15
j_call: TRBJ2-5
cdr3_aa: CATSSPSEGQETQYF

d_call: TRBD2
v_call: TRBV29-1
j_call: TRBJ2-3
cdr3_aa: CSVLAGGTDTQYF

d_call: TRBD2
v_call: TRBV7-9
j_call: TRBJ2-5
cdr3_aa: CASSLVLGGETQYF

d_call: -
v_call: TRBV7-9
j_call: TRBJ1-2
cdr3_aa: CASSSQREGTLQAYGYTF

d_call: -
v_call: TRBV6-5
j_call: TRBJ2-7
cdr3_aa: CASSYSSESYEQYF

d_call: -
v_call: TRBV7-9
j_call: TRBJ2-3
cdr3_aa: CASSSPTWGVPPDTQYF

d_call: -
v_call: TRBV9
j_call: TRBJ2-2
cdr3_aa: CASSDPGDTGELFF

d_call: TRBD2
v_call: TRBV7-9
j_call: TRBJ2-3
cdr3_aa: CASSPPGLADINTQYF

d_call: TRBD1
v_call: TRBV6-5
j_call: TRBJ1-5
cdr3_aa: CASAGTGVNQPQHF

d_call: TRBD1
v_call: TRBV30
j_call: TRBJ1-1
cdr3_aa: CAWSGDRGAFF

d_call: -
v_call: TRBV4-3
j_call: TRBJ2-7
cdr3_aa: CASSQDLESRWYF

d_call: -
v_call: TRBV19
j_call: TRBJ1-5
cdr3_aa: CASSGRGVSNQPQHF

d_call: -
v_call: TRBV4-2
j_call: TRBJ2-7
cdr3_aa: CASRAGNTSSYEQYF

d_call: -
v_call: TRBV6-6
j_call: TRBJ2-7
cdr3_aa: CASTSRDYEQYF

d_call: TRBD2
v_call: TRBV5-1
j_call: TRBJ2-3
cdr3_aa: CASSPTSGEWTDTQYF

d_call: -
v_call: TRBV9
j_call: TRBJ2-2
cdr3_aa: CASSVGGAGELFF

d_call: -
v_call: TRBV7-9
j_call: TRBJ2-3
cdr3_aa: CASSPVLDGDTQYF

d_call: -
v_call: TRBV29-1
j_call: TRBJ2-3
cdr3_aa: CSTLEGVTDTQYF

d_call: -
v_call: TRBV2
j_call: TRBJ2-3
cdr3_aa: CASSAPGSTDTQYF

d_call: -
v_call: TRBV10-1
j_call: TRBJ2-7
cdr3_aa: CASSEGEAYEQYF

d_call: TRBD1
v_call: TRBV7-2
j_call: TRBJ1-5
cdr3_aa: CASSSVAGTGGFDYQPQHF

d_call: -
v_call: TRBV5-4
j_call: TRBJ2-5
cdr3_aa: CASSFGLIQETQYF

d_call: TRBD2
v_call: TRBV11-2
j_call: TRBJ2-3
cdr3_aa: CASSSPSGNTDTQYF

d_call: -
v_call: TRBV11-1
j_call: TRBJ2-5
cdr3_aa: CASSISGLFMGETQYF

d_call: -
v_call: TRBV25-1
j_call: TRBJ1-4
cdr3_aa: CASSELGSSEKLFF

d_call: -
v_call: TRBV7-2
j_call: TRBJ2-5
cdr3_aa: CASSSRASRVQETQYF

d_call: -
v_call: TRBV28
j_call: TRBJ1-1
cdr3_aa: CASSFGGDRAFF

d_call: -
v_call: TRBV7-3
j_call: TRBJ2-3
cdr3_aa: CASSLGGGLDTQYF

d_call: -
v_call: TRBV5-1
j_call: TRBJ1-1
cdr3_aa: CASSQGAEAFF

d_call: TRBD1
v_call: TRBV5-4
j_call: TRBJ1-2
cdr3_aa: CASSFKGALGYTF

d_call: TRBD1
v_call: TRBV18
j_call: TRBJ2-7
cdr3_aa: CASSPRDSSYEQYF